The rows below give T cell receptor beta chains drawn from one sample of a study of T cell responses to AZD1222 COVID-19 vaccine. Repertoires were generated with immunoSEQ multiplex PCR, while TCRdb's copy carries only in-frame clones and drops some. The profile shows tens of thousands of clones, around nine tenths of them singletons. The input for sequencing was peripheral blood, taken 28 days after the second AZD1222 dose. All receptors derive from an adult who received the AZD1222 COVID-19 vaccine. The CDR3 runs from the conserved cysteine through the conserved F or W.

CDR3 | J | V | length
CASATDSNYEQYF | TRBJ2-7 | TRBV28 | 13
CASSLRAGDYNEQFF | TRBJ2-1 | TRBV6-5 | 15
CAIKVETDTQYF | TRBJ2-3 | TRBV10-3 | 12
CASSFGTGSYEQYF | TRBJ2-7 | TRBV11-2 | 14
CASSQNSGTGITDTQYF | TRBJ2-3 | TRBV7-8 | 17
CATHTGETGYEQYF | TRBJ2-7 | TRBV7-8 | 14
CATSRDLGQGEYQYF | TRBJ2-7 | TRBV15 | 15
CASSLYRVSYGYTF | TRBJ1-2 | TRBV28 | 14
CASSELAGFSGELFF | TRBJ2-2 | TRBV6-1 | 15
CSARPSETQYF | TRBJ2-5 | TRBV20-1 | 11
CASSFQLTYDTDTQYF | TRBJ2-3 | TRBV5-1 | 16
CASSITPSGANVLTF | TRBJ2-6 | TRBV19 | 15
CASSSPEDTQYF | TRBJ2-3 | TRBV5-8 | 12
CASSNSPRYNEQFF | TRBJ2-1 | TRBV10-2 | 14
CASSLVTASEQFF | TRBJ2-1 | TRBV7-8 | 13
CAWSVRRTSGVYNEQFF | TRBJ2-1 | TRBV30 | 17